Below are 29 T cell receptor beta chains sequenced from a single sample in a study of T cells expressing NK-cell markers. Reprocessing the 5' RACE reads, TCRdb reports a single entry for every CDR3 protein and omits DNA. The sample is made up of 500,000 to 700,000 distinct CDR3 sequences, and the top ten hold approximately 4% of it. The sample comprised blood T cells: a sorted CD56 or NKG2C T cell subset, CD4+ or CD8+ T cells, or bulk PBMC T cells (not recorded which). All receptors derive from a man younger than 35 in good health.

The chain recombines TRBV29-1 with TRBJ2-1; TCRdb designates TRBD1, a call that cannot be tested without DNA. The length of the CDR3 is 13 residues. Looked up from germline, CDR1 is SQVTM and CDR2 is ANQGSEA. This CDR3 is CSARDGDYNEQFF.

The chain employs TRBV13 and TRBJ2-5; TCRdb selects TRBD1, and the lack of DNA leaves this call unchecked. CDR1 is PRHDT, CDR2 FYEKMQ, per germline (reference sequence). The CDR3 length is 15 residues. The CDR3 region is CASSPRDRFQETQYF.

The CDR3 spells CSATPAKDLTNTGELFF. This chain uses TRBV20-1 with TRBJ2-2; TCRdb calls TRBD1, which cannot be checked without DNA. The CDR3 contains 17 residues. Germline V gene sequence: CDR1 DFQATT, CDR2 SNEGSKA (reference sequence).

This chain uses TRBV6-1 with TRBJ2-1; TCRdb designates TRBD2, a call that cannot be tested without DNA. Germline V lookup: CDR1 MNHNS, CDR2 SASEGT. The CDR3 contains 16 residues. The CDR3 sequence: CASSSGLADSYNEQFF.

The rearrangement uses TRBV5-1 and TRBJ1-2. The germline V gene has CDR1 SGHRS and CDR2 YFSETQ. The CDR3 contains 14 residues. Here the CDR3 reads CASSLDLANYGYTF. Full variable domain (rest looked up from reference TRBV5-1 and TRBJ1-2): KAGVTQTPRYLIKTRGQQVTLSCSPISGHRSVSWYQQTPGQGLQFLFEYFSETQRNKGNFPGRFSGRQFSNSRSEMNVSTLELGDSALYLCASSLDLANYGYTFGSGTRLTVV.

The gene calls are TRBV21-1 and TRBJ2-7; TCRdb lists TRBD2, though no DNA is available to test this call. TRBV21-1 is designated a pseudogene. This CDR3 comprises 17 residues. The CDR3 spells CASSRICLAGMEYEQYF.

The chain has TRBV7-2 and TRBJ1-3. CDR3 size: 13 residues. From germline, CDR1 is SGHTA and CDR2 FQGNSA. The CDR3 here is CASSSTTGNTIYF.

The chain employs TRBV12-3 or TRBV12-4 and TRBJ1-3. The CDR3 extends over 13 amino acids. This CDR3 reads CASTTRFGNTIYF.

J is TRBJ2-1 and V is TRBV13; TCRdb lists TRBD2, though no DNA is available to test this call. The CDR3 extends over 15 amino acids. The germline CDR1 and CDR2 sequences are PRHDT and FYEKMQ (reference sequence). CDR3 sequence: CASSPKREGPDEQFF.

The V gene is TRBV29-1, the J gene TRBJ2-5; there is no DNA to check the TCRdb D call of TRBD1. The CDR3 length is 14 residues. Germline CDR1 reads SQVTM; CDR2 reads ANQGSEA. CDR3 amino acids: CSVVGGPPKETQYF.

CDR3 protein: CASSKCLLAKNIQYF. The V gene is TRBV21-1, the J gene TRBJ2-4. TRBV21-1 is termed a pseudogene. This CDR3 is built from 15 residues.

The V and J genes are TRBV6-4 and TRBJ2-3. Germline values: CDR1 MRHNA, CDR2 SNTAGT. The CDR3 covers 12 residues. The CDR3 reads CASSDSMNTQYF.

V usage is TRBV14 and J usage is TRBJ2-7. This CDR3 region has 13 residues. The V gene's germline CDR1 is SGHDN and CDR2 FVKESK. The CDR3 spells CASSRTHWDEQYF.

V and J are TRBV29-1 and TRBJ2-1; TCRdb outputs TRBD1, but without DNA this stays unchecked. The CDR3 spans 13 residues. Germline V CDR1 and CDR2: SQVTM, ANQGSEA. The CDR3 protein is CSVVTGVVGEQFF.

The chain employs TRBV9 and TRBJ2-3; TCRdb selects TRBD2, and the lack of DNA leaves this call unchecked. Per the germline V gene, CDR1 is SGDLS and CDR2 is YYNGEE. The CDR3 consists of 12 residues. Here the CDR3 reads CASSRDSHTQYF.

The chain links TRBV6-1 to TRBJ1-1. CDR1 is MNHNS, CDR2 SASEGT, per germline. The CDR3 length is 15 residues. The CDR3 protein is CASSEDPGGRTEAFF.

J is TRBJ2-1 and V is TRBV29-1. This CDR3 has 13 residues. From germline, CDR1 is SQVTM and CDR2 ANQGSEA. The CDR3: CSWVVGRPNEQFF.

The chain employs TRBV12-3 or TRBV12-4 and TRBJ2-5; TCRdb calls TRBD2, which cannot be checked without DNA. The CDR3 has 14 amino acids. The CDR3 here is CASSFLGLGETQYF.

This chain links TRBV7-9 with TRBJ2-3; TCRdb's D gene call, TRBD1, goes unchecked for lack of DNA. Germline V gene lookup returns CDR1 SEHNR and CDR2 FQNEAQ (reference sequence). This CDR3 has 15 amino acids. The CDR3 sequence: CASSFPGTPTDTQYF.

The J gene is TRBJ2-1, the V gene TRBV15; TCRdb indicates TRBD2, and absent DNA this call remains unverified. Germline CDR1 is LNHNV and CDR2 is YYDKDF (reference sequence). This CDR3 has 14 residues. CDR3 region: CATSKVLAESEQFF.

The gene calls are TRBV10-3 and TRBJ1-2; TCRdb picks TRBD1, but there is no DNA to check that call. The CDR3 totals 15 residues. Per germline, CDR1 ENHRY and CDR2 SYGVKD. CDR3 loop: CATAADKTVLGGYTF.

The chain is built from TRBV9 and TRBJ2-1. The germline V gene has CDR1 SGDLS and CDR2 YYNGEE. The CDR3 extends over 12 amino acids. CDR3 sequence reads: CASSGFIDEQFF.

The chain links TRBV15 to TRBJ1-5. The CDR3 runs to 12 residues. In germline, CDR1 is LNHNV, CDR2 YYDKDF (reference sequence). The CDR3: CATSLLLQPQHF.

CDR3 sequence: CASSSYDSSYGYTF. The chain carries TRBV7-8 and TRBJ1-2; the TCRdb call, TRBD1, lacks DNA for checking. Germline CDR1 reads SGHVS; CDR2 reads FQNEAQ. The CDR3 sequence is 14 residues long. The full variable domain, completed using reference TRBV7-8 and TRBJ1-2, is GAGVSQSPRYKVAKRGQDVALRCDPISGHVSLFWYQQALGQGPEFLTYFQNEAQLDKSGLPSDRFFAERPEGSVSTLKIQRTQQEDSAVYLCASSSYDSSYGYTFGSGTRLTVV.

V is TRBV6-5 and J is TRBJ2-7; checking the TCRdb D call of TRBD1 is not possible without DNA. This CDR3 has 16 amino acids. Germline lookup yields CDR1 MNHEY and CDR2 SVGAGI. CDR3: CASSYSTGQGDYEQYF.

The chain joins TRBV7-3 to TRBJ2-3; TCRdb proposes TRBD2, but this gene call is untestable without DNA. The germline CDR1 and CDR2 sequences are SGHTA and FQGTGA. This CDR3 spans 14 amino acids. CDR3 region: CASSLTPDRDTQYF. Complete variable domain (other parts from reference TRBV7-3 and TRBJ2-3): GAGVSQTPSNKVTEKGKYVELRCDPISGHTALYWYRQSLGQGPEFLIYFQGTGAADDSGLPNDRFFAVRPEGSVSTLKIQRTERGDSAVYLCASSLTPDRDTQYFGPGTRLTVL.

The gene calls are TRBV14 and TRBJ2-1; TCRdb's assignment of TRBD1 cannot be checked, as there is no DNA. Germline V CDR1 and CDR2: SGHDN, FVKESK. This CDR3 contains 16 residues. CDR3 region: CASSQVWGGPYNEQFF.

The CDR3 reads CSAVTGMNTEAFF. This chain joins TRBV29-1 and TRBJ1-1; the TCRdb call, TRBD1, lacks DNA for checking. The CDR3 extends over 13 amino acids. Germline CDR1 is SQVTM and CDR2 is ANQGSEA.

The CDR3 reads CATSVQTNTGELFF. This chain connects TRBV24-1 to TRBJ2-2. The CDR3 has 14 amino acids. Germline V gene sequence: CDR1 KGHDR, CDR2 SFDVKD.